This T cell receptor (beta chain) is from a study of chemoradiotherapy in HPV16-positive cancers. Findings and caveats of the study: Candidate HPV-specific clones and E7-related TCR motifs grew in tumor during treatment.

For this clone: Its specificity is unknown.

The CDR3 length is 16 residues. From germline, CDR1 is MDHEN and CDR2 SYDVKM. The germline V and J ends were trimmed by 3 bases and 4 bases, with 15 bases remaining between them. This table comes from immunoSEQ multiplex PCR, and its TCRdb copy is limited to in-frame clones, with some not included. The sample has 9,500 to 15,000 clones, more than 70% seen once. Collection of the sample occurred from a patient who underwent chemoradiotherapy. This sequence was found in a human donor with HPV-associated anogenital cancer. This chain uses TRBV28 with TRBJ1-4; D gene unclear. CDR3 in amino acids: CASSFSGLGVNEKLFF. The CDR3 DNA reads as TGTGCCAGCAGTTTTTCTGGACTGGGTGTTAATGAAAAACTGTTTTTT.